This entry describes one T cell receptor beta chain. The antigen remains undetermined. These data come from a study of blood T cells in healthy people across ages. Study-level background: About one barcoded beta molecule per two T cells came from capture by template switching.

Around 10 milliliters was the volume of peripheral blood drawn from each donor. Notes on the study in general: Diversity of TCR beta per million T cells declined in a roughly linear way with age.

After removal of 4 bases from V and 5 bases from J, the junction contained 6 bases not matched to a gene. This CDR3 has 14 amino acids. Germline assignment: CDR1 SGHNT and CDR2 YYREEE (reference sequence). With a J-beta primer mix and a sample-barcoded 5' primer, a second PCR ran about 7 to 12 cycles. A template-switch adaptor with 12 random nucleotides tagged each cDNA molecule. Via MiXCR, TCRdb re-called the 5' RACE reads, giving one row per CDR3 protein. The data show roughly 1,300,000 distinct CDR3 sequences, with approximately 63% seen just once and about 6.7% held by the top ten. The V call is TRBV5-4, the J call TRBJ2-5, with 9 bases lining up with TRBD2. The receptor's source is a man aged 18 to 29 in good health. The sequenced sample was blood. In nucleotides, the CDR3 is TGTGCCAGCAGCCAAGGGACTAGCAGGGAGACCCAGTACTTC. It codes for CASSQGTSRETQYF.